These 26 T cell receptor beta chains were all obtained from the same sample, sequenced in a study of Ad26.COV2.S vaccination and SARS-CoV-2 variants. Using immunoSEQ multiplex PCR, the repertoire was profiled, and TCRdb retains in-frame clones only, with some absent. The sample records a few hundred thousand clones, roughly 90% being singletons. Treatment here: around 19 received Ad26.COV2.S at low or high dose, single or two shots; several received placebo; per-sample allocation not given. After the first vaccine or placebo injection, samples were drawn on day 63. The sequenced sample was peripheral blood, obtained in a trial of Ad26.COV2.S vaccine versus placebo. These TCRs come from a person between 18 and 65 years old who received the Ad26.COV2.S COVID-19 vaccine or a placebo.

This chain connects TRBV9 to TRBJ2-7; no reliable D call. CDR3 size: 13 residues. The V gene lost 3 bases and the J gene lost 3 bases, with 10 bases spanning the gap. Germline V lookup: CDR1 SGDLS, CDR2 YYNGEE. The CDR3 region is CASSATWNYEQYF. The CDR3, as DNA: TGTGCCAGCAGCGCAACTTGGAACTACGAGCAGTACTTC.

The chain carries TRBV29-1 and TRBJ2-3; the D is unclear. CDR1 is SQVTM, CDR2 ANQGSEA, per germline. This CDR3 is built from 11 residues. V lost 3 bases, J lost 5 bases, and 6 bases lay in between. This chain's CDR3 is CSVDEGDTQYF. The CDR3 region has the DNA TGCAGCGTTGACGAAGGAGATACGCAGTATTTT.

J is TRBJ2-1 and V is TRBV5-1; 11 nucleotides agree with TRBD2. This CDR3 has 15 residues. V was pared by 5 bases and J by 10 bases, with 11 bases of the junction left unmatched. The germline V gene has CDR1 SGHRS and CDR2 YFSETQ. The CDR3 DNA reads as TGCGCCAGCAGGAGGGGGGTAGCGGGAGGGGAGGAGCAGTTCTTC. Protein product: CASRRGVAGGEEQFF.

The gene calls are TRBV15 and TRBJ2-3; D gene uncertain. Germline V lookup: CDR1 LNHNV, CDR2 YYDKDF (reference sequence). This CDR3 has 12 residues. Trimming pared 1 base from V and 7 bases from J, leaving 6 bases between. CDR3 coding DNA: TGTGCCACCAGCAGAGGAGAGAATACGCAGTATTTT. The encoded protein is CATSRGENTQYF.

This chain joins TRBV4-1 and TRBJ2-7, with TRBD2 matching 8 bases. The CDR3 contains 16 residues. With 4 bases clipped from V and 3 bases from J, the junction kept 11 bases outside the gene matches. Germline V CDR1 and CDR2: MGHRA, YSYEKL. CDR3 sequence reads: CASSPILAGLIYEQYF. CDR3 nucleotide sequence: TGCGCCAGCAGCCCAATTTTAGCGGGGTTAATCTACGAGCAGTACTTC.

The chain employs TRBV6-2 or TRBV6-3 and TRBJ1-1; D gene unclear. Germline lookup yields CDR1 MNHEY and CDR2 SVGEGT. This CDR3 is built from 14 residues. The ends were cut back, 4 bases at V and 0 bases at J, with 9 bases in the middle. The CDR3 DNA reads TGTGCCAGCAGTTCCCCGGGGATGAACACTGAAGCTTTCTTT. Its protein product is CASSSPGMNTEAFF.

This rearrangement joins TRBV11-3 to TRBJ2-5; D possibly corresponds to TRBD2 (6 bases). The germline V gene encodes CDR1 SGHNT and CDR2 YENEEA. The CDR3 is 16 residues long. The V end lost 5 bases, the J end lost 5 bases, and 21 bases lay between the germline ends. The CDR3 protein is CASSPFWGVGLETQYF. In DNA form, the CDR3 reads TGTGCCAGCAGCCCCTTTTGGGGGGTAGGGTTGGAGACCCAGTACTTC.

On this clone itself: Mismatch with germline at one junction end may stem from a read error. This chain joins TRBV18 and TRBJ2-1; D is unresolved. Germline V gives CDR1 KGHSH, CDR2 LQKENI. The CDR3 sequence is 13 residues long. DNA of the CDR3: TGTGCCAGCTCACCCGACGGTGGGGTCCGAGCCGTCTTC. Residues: CASSPDGGVRAVF.

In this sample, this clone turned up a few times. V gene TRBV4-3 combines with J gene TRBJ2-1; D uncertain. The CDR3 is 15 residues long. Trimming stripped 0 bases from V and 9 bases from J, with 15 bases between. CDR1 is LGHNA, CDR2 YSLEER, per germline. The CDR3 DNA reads TGCGCCAGCAGCCAAGAAGTCCGGCACTTGGGTGAGCAGTTCTTC. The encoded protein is CASSQEVRHLGEQFF.

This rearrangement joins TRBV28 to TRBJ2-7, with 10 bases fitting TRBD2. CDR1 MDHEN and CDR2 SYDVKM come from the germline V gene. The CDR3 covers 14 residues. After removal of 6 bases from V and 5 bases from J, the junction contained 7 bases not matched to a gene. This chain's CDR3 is CASRHSGRNHEQYF. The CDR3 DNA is TGTGCCAGCAGGCATAGCGGGAGGAATCACGAGCAGTACTTC.

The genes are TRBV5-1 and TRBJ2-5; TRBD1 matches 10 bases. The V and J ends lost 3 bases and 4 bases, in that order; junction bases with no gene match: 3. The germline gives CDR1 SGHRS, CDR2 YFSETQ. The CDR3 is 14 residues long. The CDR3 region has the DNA TGCGCCAGCAGCTATGGACAGGGGGTAGAGACCCAGTACTTC. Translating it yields CASSYGQGVETQYF.

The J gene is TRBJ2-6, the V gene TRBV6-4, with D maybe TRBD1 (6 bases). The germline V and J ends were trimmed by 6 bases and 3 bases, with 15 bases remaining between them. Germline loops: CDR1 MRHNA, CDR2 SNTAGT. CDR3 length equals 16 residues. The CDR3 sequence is CASSPSQGSGANVLTF. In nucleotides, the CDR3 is TGTGCCAGCAGCCCGTCACAGGGCAGTGGGGCCAACGTCCTGACTTTC.

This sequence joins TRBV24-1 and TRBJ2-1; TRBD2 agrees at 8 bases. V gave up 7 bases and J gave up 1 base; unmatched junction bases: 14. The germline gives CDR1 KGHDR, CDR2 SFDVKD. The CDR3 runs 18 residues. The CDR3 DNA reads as TGTGCCACCAGCGAATACAGGGTGGGACTAGATTCCTACAATGAGCAGTTCTTC. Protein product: CATSEYRVGLDSYNEQFF.

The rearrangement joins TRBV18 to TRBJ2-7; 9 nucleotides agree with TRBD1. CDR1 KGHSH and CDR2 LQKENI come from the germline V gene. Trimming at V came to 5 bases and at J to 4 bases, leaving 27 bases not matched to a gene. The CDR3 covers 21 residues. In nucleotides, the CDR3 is TGTGCCAGCTCATCAATACAGGGGGCGCTTGAACTGTCGGGAGTGGGGTACGAGCAGTACTTC. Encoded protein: CASSSIQGALELSGVGYEQYF.

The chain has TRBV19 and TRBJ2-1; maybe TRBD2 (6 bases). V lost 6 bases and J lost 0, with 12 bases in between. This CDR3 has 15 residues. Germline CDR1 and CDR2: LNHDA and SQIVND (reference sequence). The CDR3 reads CASSPLGLSYNEQFF. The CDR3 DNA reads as TGTGCCAGTAGCCCCCTGGGACTCTCCTACAATGAGCAGTTCTTC.

In DNA, the CDR3 is TGTGCCAGCAGCTTAGCGCCCGGGACTAGCGGCGACGAGCAGTACTTC. As protein: CASSLAPGTSGDEQYF. V and J are TRBV7-2 and TRBJ2-7; the match to TRBD2 covers 11 bases. The CDR3 consists of 16 residues. Germline V gene sequence: CDR1 SGHTA, CDR2 FQGNSA. V was pared by 0 bases and J by 5 bases, with 6 bases of the junction left unmatched.

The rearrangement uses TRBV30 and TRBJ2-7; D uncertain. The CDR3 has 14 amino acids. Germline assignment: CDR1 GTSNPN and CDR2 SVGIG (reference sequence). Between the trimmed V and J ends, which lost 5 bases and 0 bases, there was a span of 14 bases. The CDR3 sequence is CAWGSAALSYEQYF. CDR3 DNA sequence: TGTGCCTGGGGGTCGGCAGCACTCTCCTACGAGCAGTACTTC.

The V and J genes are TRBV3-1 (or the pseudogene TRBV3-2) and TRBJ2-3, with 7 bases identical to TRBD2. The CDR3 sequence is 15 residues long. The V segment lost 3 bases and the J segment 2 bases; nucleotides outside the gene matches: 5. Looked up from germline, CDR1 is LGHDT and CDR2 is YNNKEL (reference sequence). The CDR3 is CASSQSSGPTDTQYF. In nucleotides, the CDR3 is TGTGCCAGCAGCCAGTCTAGCGGACCCACAGATACGCAGTATTTT.

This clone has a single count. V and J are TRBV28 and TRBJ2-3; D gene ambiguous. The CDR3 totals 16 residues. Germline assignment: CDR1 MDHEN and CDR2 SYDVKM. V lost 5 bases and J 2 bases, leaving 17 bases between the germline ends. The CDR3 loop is CASSHSLTQSTDTQYF. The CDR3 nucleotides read TGTGCCAGCAGTCACTCATTGACGCAGTCCACAGATACGCAGTATTTT.

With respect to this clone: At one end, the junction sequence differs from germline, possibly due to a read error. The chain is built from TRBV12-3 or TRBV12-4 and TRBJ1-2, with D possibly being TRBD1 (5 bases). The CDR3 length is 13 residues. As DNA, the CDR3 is TGTGCCACCAGTATTGGGGGGAACTATGGCTACACCTTC. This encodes CATSIGGNYGYTF.

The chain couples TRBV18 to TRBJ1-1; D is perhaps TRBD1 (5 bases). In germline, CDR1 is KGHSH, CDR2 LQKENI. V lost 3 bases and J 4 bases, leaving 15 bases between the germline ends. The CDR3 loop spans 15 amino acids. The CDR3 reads CASSPRPERGTEAFF. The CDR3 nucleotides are TGTGCCAGCTCACCCAGACCGGAGAGGGGCACTGAAGCTTTCTTT.

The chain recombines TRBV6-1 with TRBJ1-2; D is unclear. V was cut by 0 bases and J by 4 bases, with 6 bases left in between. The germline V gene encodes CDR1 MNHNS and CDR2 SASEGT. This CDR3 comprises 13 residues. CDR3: CASSEASVYGYTF. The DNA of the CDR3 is TGTGCCAGCAGTGAAGCCAGCGTCTATGGCTACACCTTC.

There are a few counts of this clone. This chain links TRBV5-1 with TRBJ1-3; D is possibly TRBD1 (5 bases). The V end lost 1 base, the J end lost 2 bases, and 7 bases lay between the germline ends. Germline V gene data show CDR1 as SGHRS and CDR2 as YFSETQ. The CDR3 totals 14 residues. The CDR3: CASSLRGPGNTIYF. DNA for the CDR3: TGCGCCAGCAGCTTGCGGGGCCCTGGAAACACCATATATTTT.

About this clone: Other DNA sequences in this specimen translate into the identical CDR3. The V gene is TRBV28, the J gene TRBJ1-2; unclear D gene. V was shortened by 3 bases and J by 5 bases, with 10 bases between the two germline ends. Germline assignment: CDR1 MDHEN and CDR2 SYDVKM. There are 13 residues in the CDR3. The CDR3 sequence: CASSLGQNYGYTF. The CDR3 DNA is TGTGCCAGCAGTTTGGGTCAGAATTATGGCTACACCTTC.

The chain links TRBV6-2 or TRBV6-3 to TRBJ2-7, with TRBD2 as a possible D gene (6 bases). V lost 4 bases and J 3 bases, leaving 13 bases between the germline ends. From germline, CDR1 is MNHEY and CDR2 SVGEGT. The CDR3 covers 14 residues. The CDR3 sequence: CASSSLTGGYEQYF. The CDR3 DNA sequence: TGTGCCAGCAGTTCCCTCACCGGGGGCTACGAGCAGTACTTC.

CDR3 DNA sequence: TGTGCCAGCAGCATTGGGACAGTGGAAGGCAATCAGCCCCAGCATTTT. Its translation is CASSIGTVEGNQPQHF. V is TRBV7-9 and J is TRBJ1-5, with 7 bases matching TRBD1. This CDR3 is built from 16 residues. Per the germline V gene, CDR1 is SEHNR and CDR2 is FQNEAQ (reference sequence). The V gene end was trimmed by 5 bases and the J gene end by 2 bases; junction bases not matched to a gene: 9.